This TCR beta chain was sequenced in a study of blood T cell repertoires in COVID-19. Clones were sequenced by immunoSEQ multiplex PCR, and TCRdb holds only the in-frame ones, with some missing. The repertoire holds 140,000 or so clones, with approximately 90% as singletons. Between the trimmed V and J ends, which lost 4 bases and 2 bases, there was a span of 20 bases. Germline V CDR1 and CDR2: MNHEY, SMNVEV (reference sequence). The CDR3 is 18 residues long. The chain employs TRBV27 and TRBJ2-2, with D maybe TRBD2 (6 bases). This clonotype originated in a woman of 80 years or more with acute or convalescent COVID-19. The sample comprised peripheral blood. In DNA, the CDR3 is TGTGCCAGCAGTTCGAGTGGATGGGGACTCCGTAACACCGGGGAGCTGTTTTTT. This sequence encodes CASSSSGWGLRNTGELFF.